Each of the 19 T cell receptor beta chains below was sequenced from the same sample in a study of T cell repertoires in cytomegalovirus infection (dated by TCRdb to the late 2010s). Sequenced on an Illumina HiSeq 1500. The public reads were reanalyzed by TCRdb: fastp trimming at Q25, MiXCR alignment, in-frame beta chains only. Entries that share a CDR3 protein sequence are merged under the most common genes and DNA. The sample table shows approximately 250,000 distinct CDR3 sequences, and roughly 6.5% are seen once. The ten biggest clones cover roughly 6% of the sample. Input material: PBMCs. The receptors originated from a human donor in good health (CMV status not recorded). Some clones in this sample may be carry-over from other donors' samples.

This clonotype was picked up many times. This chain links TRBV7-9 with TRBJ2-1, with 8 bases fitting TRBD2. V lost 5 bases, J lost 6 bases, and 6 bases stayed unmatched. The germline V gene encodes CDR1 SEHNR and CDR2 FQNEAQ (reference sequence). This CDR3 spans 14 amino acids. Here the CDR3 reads CASSDSGGLNEQFF. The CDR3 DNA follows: TGTGCCAGCAGCGACAGCGGGGGTCTCAATGAGCAGTTCTTC.

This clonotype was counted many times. The CDR3 nucleotides read TGTGCCAGCAGCCTCGGACACTCTCTCTACGAGCAGTACTTC. This encodes CASSLGHSLYEQYF. This chain connects TRBV7-6 to TRBJ2-7; D is possibly TRBD1 (5 bases). In germline, CDR1 is SGHVS, CDR2 FNYEAQ. This CDR3 contains 14 residues. Deletions cut 5 bases from V and 3 bases from J, with 14 bases between.

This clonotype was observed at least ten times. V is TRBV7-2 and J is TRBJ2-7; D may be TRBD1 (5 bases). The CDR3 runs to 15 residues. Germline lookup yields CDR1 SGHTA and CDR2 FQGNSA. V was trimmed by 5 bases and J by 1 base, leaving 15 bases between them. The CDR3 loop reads CASSRARVGSYEQYF. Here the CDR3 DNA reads TGTGCCAGCAGCCGCGCCAGGGTAGGGTCCTACGAGCAGTACTTC.

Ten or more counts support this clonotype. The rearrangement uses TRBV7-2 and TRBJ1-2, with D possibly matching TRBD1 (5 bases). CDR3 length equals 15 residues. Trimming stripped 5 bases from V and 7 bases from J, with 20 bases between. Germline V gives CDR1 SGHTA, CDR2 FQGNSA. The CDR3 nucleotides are TGTGCCAGCAGCCCGAGGTGGGGGGGAAATGCTGGCTACACCTTC. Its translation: CASSPRWGGNAGYTF.

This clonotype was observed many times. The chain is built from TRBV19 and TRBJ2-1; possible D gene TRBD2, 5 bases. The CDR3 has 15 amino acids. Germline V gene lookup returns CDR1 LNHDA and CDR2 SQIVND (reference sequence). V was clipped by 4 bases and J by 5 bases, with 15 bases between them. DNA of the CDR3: TGTGCCAGTAGTACCCGGACTGAAAACAACAATGAGCAGTTCTTC. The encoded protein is CASSTRTENNNEQFF.

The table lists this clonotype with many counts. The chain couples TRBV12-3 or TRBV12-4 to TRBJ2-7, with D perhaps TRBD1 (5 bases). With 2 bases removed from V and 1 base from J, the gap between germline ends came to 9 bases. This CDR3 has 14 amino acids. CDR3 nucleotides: TGTGCCAGCAGTTTAATGACAGTTTCCTACGAGCAGTACTTC. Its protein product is CASSLMTVSYEQYF.

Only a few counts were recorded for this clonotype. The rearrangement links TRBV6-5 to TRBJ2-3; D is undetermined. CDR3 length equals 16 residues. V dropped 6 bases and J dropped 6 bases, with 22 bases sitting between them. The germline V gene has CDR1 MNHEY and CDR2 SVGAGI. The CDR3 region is CASSPVISVLVDTQYF. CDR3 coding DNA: TGTGCCAGCAGCCCCGTTATATCGGTCCTGGTGGATACGCAGTATTTT.

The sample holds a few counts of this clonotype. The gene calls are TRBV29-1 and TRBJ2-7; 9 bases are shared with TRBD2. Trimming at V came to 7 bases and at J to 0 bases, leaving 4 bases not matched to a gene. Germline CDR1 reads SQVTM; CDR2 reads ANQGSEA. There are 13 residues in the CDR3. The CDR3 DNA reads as TGCAGCGCCGTAGCGGGGGCCTCCTACGAGCAGTACTTC. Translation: CSAVAGASYEQYF.

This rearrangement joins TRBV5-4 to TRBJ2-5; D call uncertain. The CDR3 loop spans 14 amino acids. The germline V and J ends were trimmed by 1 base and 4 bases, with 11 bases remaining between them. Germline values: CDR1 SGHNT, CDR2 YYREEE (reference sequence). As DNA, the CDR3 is TGTGCCAGCAGCTTGTTTGCTGATCTAGAGACCCAGTACTTC. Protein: CASSLFADLETQYF.

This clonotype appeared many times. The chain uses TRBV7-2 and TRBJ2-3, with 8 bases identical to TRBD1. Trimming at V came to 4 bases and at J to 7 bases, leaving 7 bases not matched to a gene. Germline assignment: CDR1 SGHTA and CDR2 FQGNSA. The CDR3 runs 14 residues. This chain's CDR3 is CASSYGTGSYTQYF. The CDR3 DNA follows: TGTGCCAGCAGCTACGGGACAGGATCATATACGCAGTATTTT.

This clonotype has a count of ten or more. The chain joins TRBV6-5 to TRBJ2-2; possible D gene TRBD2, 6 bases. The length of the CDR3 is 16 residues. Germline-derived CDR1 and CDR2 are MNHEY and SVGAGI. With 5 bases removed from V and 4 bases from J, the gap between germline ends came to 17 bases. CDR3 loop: CASSGVGASVTGELFF. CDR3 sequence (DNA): TGTGCCAGCAGTGGCGTCGGGGCTAGCGTCACCGGGGAGCTGTTTTTT.

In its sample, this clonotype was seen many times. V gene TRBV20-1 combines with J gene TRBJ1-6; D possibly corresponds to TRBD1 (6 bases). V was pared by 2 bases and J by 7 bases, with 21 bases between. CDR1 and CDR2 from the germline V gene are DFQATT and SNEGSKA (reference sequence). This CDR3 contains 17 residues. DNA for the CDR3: TGCAGTGCTAGACCACCACTTTTATCTACAGGGAATTCACCCCTCCACTTT. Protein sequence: CSARPPLLSTGNSPLHF.

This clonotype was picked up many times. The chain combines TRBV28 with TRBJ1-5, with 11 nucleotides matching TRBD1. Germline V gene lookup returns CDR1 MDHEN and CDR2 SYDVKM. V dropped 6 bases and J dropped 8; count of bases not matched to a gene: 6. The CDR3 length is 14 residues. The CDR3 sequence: CASRFGQGAKPQHF. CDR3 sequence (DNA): TGTGCCAGCAGATTCGGACAGGGGGCGAAGCCCCAGCATTTT.

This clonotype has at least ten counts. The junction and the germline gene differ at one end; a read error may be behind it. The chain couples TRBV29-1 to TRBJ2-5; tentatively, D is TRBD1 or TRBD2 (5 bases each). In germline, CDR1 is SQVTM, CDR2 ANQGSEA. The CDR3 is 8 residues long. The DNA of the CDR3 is TGCAGCGGGGACGACTCTAACTTC. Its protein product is CSGDDSNF.

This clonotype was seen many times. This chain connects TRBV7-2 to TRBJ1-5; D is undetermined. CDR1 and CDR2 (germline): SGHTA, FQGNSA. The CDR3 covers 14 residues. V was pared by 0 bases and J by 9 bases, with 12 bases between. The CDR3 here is CASSLALGARPQHF. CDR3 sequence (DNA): TGTGCCAGCAGCTTAGCGTTGGGTGCGAGGCCCCAGCATTTT.

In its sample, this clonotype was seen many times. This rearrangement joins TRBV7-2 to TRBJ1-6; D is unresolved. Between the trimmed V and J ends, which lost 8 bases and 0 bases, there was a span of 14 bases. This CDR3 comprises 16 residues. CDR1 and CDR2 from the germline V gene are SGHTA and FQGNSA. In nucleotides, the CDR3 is TGTGCCAGCCGAGCGGACGGAAGCTCCTATAATTCACCCCTCCACTTT. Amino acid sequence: CASRADGSSYNSPLHF.

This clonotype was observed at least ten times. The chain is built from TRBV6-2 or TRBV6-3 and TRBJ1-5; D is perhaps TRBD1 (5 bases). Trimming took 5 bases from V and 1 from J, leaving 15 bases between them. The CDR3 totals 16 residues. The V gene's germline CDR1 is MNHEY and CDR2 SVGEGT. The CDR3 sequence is CASSKGRDVSNQPQHF. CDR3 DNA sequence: TGTGCCAGCAGTAAGGGCAGGGACGTAAGCAATCAGCCCCAGCATTTT.

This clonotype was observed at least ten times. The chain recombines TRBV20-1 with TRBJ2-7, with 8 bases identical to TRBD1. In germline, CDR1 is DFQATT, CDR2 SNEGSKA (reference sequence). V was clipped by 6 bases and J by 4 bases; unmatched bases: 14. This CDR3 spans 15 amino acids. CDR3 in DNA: TGCAGTGCCCCGAGGGCCGGACAGGGTCCGTACGAGCAGTACTTC. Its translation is CSAPRAGQGPYEQYF.

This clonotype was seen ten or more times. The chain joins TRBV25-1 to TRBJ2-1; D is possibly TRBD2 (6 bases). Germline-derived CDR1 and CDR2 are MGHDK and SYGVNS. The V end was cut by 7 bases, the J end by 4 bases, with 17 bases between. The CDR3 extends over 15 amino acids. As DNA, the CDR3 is TGTGCCAGCACCGGCGGGACTTATCCTTACAATGAGCAGTTCTTC. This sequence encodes CASTGGTYPYNEQFF.